A single sample is the source of the 14 T cell receptor beta chains below, sequenced in a study of response to subunit inactivated influenza vaccine. TCRdb fed the RT-PCR reads into MiXCR, producing one record per CDR3 protein. The repertoire holds about 520,000 distinct CDR3 sequences, with around 7.7% as singletons. The source was PBMCs from blood, collected roughly 24 months after vaccination. These receptors were collected from a man aged 50 to 69 who received an inactivated influenza vaccine.

This clonotype was counted only a few times. The chain combines TRBV27 with TRBJ2-3, with 7 bases identical to TRBD1. Germline loops: CDR1 MNHEY, CDR2 SMNVEV (reference sequence). Losses at the gene ends were 3 bases for V and 2 bases for J; bases not matched to a gene: 5. CDR3 length equals 15 residues. The CDR3 nucleotides read TGTGCCAGCAGTTTCAGGACAGGCCCCACAGATACGCAGTATTTT. Amino acids: CASSFRTGPTDTQYF.

This clonotype was counted at least ten times. This chain links TRBV28 with TRBJ2-7, with 8 bases aligning to TRBD1. The CDR3 loop spans 18 amino acids. Germline lookup yields CDR1 MDHEN and CDR2 SYDVKM. Germline trimming cut 6 bases from V and 5 bases from J; bases unmatched to any gene: 21. Here the CDR3 reads CASRALYEGPQGAHEQYF. The CDR3, as DNA: TGTGCCAGCAGAGCTTTATATGAGGGACCCCAGGGGGCTCACGAGCAGTACTTC.

This clonotype was counted between two and nine times. The V call is TRBV20-1, the J call TRBJ1-2; D call uncertain. V lost 5 bases and J 4 bases, leaving 11 bases between the germline ends. The CDR3 has 12 amino acids. CDR1 and CDR2 from the germline V gene are DFQATT and SNEGSKA (reference sequence). Here the CDR3 reads CSAWVESYGYTF. In DNA, the CDR3 is TGCAGTGCTTGGGTAGAAAGCTATGGCTACACCTTC.

This clonotype has only a few counts. This chain uses TRBV10-3 with TRBJ2-5; the D gene is possibly TRBD2 (7 bases). In germline, CDR1 is ENHRY, CDR2 SYGVKD. V lost 6 bases, J lost 3 bases, and 17 bases lay in between. The CDR3 spans 15 residues. Here the CDR3 reads CAISEGEGGEETQYF. The CDR3 DNA is TGTGCCATCAGCGAGGGGGAGGGAGGAGAAGAGACCCAGTACTTC.

This clonotype occurred a few times. The chain couples TRBV20-1 to TRBJ2-1; 10 bases are shared with TRBD2. The V gene end was trimmed by 4 bases and the J gene end by 2 bases; junction bases not matched to a gene: 8. Germline CDR1 is DFQATT and CDR2 is SNEGSKA (reference sequence). The CDR3 loop spans 16 amino acids. The CDR3 DNA follows: TGCAGTGCTATAAAGCGGGAGGGATCTACCTACAATGAGCAGTTCTTC. This sequence encodes CSAIKREGSTYNEQFF.

This clonotype is a singleton in its sample. Germline and junction disagree at one end, which may indicate a read error. The J gene is TRBJ2-7, the V gene TRBV7-2, with a possible D match to TRBD1 (5 bases). In germline, CDR1 is SGHTA, CDR2 FQGNSA. This CDR3 is 14 amino acids long. The CDR3 DNA reads as TGTGCCAGCAGCTTAGGGGGCAGGGCCTACGAGCAGAACTTC. Amino acids: CASSLGGRAYEQNF. Full variable domain (remainder filled in from reference TRBV7-2 and TRBJ2-7): GAGVSQSPSNKVTEKGKDVELRCDPISGHTALYWYRQSLGQGLEFLIYFQGNSAPDKSGLPSDRFSAERTGGSVSTLTIQRTQQEDSAVYLCASSLGGRAYEQNFGPGTRLTVT.

This chain uses TRBV4-1 with TRBJ2-5; D uncertain. Trimming removed 1 base from V and 6 bases from J, with 18 bases in between. The CDR3 contains 16 residues. In germline, CDR1 is MGHRA, CDR2 YSYEKL. Written as DNA, the CDR3 is TGCGCCAGCAGCCAAGGAGCCCATCCTATACCCAAGACCCAGTACTTC. Protein product: CASSQGAHPIPKTQYF.

This clonotype showed up many times. The chain couples TRBV7-8 to TRBJ1-2; D possibly corresponds to TRBD1 (6 bases). V was pared by 1 base and J by 8 bases, with 11 bases between. This CDR3 is 13 amino acids long. Germline V lookup: CDR1 SGHVS, CDR2 FQNEAQ. CDR3 in DNA: TGTGCCAGCAGCTTAGACAGGGAGCGCGGCTACACCTTC. This gives the protein CASSLDRERGYTF.

The genes are TRBV29-1 and TRBJ1-3; D gene uncertain. The CDR3 spans 11 residues. Germline CDR1 is SQVTM and CDR2 is ANQGSEA. Trimming removed 8 bases at V and 3 bases at J, with 8 bases between. CDR3 sequence reads: CSTQVGNTIYF. DNA for the CDR3: TGCAGCACGCAGGTTGGAAACACCATATATTTT.

The rearrangement uses TRBV7-9 and TRBJ2-1; 7 nucleotides line up with TRBD2. Unmatched junction bases numbered 2, after V lost 11 bases and J lost 1 base. The length of the CDR3 is 12 residues. Germline V CDR1 and CDR2: SEHNR, FQNEAQ (reference sequence). For the CDR3, the DNA is TGTGCCGGGGGGGGTTCCTACAATGAGCAGTTCTTC. Protein: CAGGGSYNEQFF.

This rearrangement joins TRBV29-1 to TRBJ2-7; possible D gene TRBD1, 6 bases. Germline V gene lookup returns CDR1 SQVTM and CDR2 ANQGSEA. CDR3 size: 12 residues. V was pared by 7 bases and J by 3 bases, with 13 bases between. This chain's CDR3 is CSAGDTYYEQYF. The CDR3 DNA reads TGCAGCGCCGGGGACACATACTACGAGCAGTACTTC.

V is TRBV12-3 or TRBV12-4 and J is TRBJ1-5; D not certain. V lost 1 base, J lost 6 bases, and 13 bases lay in between. This CDR3 is built from 15 residues. CDR3 in DNA: TGTGCCAGCAGTTTAGGACTGGGCAGAGTTCAGCCCCAGCATTTT. Translated: CASSLGLGRVQPQHF.

The chain employs TRBV27 and TRBJ2-7, with TRBD1 matching over 7 bases. CDR3 length: 15 residues. From germline, CDR1 is MNHEY and CDR2 SMNVEV (reference sequence). V was pared by 2 bases and J by 6 bases, with 10 bases of the junction left unmatched. The CDR3 is CASSLLNRGPLEQYF. CDR3 nucleotides: TGTGCCAGCAGTTTACTTAACAGGGGACCACTCGAGCAGTACTTC.

Note on this clonotype: This could be a read error, since a much larger clone is one nucleotide away. The rearrangement links TRBV5-1 to TRBJ2-1; D is possibly TRBD2 (6 bases). Germline V gene lookup returns CDR1 SGHRS and CDR2 YFSETQ. V lost 3 bases and J lost 4, with 11 bases in between. The CDR3 totals 14 residues. CDR3 loop: CASSSGEEYNEQFF. The CDR3 bases are TGCGCCAGCAGCTCGGGGGAGGAATACAATGAGCAGTTCTTC.